The sequence of this T cell receptor (beta chain) was determined in a study of blood T cell repertoires in COVID-19. This clone came up once. Between the trimmed V and J ends, which lost 2 bases and 7 bases, there was a span of 17 bases. The CDR3 is made up of 16 amino acids. CDR1 and CDR2 (germline): MNHNS, SASEGT. Here immunoSEQ multiplex PCR was the method, and the copy in TCRdb shows in-frame clones only, minus some. Of more than 65,000 clones in the sample, over 70% were seen once. The TCR was taken from a woman between 65 and 79 years old with acute or convalescent COVID-19. This chain links TRBV6-1 with TRBJ2-2, with D tentatively TRBD2 (5 bases). The material sequenced was peripheral blood. The CDR3 nucleotides are TGTGCCAGCAGTGAATCTAGCATATCTGGCGGCGGGGAGCTGTTTTTT. Its translation: CASSESSISGGGELFF.